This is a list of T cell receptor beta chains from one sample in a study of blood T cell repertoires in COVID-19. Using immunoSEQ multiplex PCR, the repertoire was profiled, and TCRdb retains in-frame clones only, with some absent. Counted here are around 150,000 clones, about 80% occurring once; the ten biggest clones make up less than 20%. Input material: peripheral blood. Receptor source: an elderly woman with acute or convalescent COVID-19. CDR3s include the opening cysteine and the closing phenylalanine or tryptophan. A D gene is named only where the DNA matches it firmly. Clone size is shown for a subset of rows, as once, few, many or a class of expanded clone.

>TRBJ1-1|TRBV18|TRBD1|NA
TGTGCCAGCTGGGCGGGACAGGGGCGGAACACTGAAGCTTTCTTT
CASWAGQGRNTEAFF
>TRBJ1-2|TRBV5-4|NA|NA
TGTGCCAGCAGCCGGGGAGACGGCCGCTTGGGTGGCTACACCTTC
CASSRGDGRLGGYTF
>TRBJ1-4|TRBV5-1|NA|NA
TGCGCCAGCAGCCCGGGGGTGGTTGTAAATGAAAAACTGTTTTTT
CASSPGVVVNEKLFF
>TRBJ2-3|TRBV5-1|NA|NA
TGCGCCAGCAGCATACTGGGTGGAGTCCAGGGAGATACGCAGTATTTT
CASSILGGVQGDTQYF
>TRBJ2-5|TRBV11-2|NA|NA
TGTGCCAGCAGCTTGTCTAGAGCTCAAAGGGGGACCCAGTACTTC
CASSLSRAQRGTQYF
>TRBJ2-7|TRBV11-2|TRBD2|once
TGTGCCAGCAGCTTGGGAGGGTCTTTTGGTTGGTACTTC
CASSLGGSFGWYF
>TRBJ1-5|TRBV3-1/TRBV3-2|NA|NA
TGTGCCAGCAGCCAGGGCGGCAGGGGTTGGAGTCAGCCCCAGCATTTT
CASSQGGRGWSQPQHF
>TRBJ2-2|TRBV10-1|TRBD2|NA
TGCGCCAGCAGTCAACTAGCGGGAGGCGCCGGGGAGCTGTTTTTT
CASSQLAGGAGELFF
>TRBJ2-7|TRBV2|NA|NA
TGTGCCAGCCGGTCGGGGAACGAGCAGTACTTC
CASRSGNEQYF
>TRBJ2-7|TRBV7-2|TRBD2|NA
TGTGCCAGCAGCGTTGGACTAGCGGCTTCCTACGAGCAGTACTTC
CASSVGLAASYEQYF